A single sample gave rise to the 14 T cell receptor beta chains below, sequenced in a study of blood T cell repertoires in COVID-19 (TCRdb year 2020). Preparation of the library involved the immunoSEQ multiplex PCR assay. Drawn from immuneACCESS, this table holds only the in-frame rearrangements with V and J called that TCRdb kept. Clones are partly lost; checked studies trace under half to an unresolved V gene and leave the rest unexplained. Across this sample there are under 300,000 clones, with 80% to 90% seen only once. Around 1.5% of the sample is held by the ten biggest clonotypes. The sequencing input was peripheral blood. These receptors were taken from a woman between 40 and 55 years old who had recovered from COVID-19.

In this sample, this clone turned up a few times. The genes are TRBV2 and TRBJ1-1, with no clear D. The V end lost 4 bases, the J end lost 0 bases, and 9 bases lay between the germline ends. The CDR3 is 14 residues long. Germline CDR1 and CDR2: SNHLY and FYNNEI. The CDR3 spells CASSGRLLNTEAFF. The CDR3 DNA follows: TGTGCCAGCAGTGGTCGACTATTGAACACTGAAGCTTTCTTT.

CDR3 in amino acids: CASSEQGAGELFF. CDR3 DNA sequence: TGTGCCAGCAGCGAACAGGGGGCTGGGGAGCTGTTTTTT. This chain links TRBV11-2 with TRBJ2-2; 9 positions agree with TRBD1. The germline CDR1 and CDR2 sequences are SGHAT and FQNNGV. This CDR3 is built from 13 residues. Trimming at V came to 5 bases and at J to 8 bases, leaving 3 bases not matched to a gene.

This sequence joins TRBV6-5 and TRBJ1-5; possible D gene TRBD1, 6 bases. The ends were cut back, 8 bases at V and 6 bases at J, with 11 bases in the middle. There are 12 residues in the CDR3. The germline V gene has CDR1 MNHEY and CDR2 SVGAGI. The CDR3 region has the DNA TGTGCCAGCTCGTCAGGGGTTCAGCCCCAGCATTTT. Translated: CASSSGVQPQHF.

The rearrangement joins TRBV9 to TRBJ2-6, with TRBD1 identical over 7 bases. The junction had 10 bases not matched to a gene; V was cut back by 0 bases and J by 4 bases. The CDR3 has 18 amino acids. Germline V gene lookup returns CDR1 SGDLS and CDR2 YYNGEE. In nucleotides, the CDR3 is TGTGCCAGCAGCGTAGGGGGGACAGCCGGTCAAGGGGCCAACGTCCTGACTTTC. It yields the protein CASSVGGTAGQGANVLTF.

This rearrangement joins TRBV19 to TRBJ2-7; TRBD1 matches 7 bases. V lost 3 bases and J lost 2; bases outside the gene matches: 10. The CDR3 loop spans 16 amino acids. Germline CDR1 and CDR2: LNHDA and SQIVND (reference sequence). As DNA, the CDR3 is TGTGCCAGTAGTATTTGGATGGGGACAGCTACCTACGAGCAGTACTTC. This encodes CASSIWMGTATYEQYF.

The chain employs TRBV7-2 and TRBJ1-1; unclear D gene. The CDR3 totals 15 residues. Trimming cost V 2 bases and J 2 bases, with 12 bases left between them. The germline CDR1 and CDR2 sequences are SGHTA and FQGNSA. In DNA, the CDR3 is TGTGCCAGCAGCTTATCTAGAGGCCGCAACACTGAAGCTTTCTTT. Protein: CASSLSRGRNTEAFF.

The V gene is TRBV19, the J gene TRBJ1-2; D remains unclear. V lost 3 bases and J lost 8, with 10 bases in between. The CDR3 length is 12 residues. Germline V gene lookup returns CDR1 LNHDA and CDR2 SQIVND (reference sequence). Here the CDR3 reads CASSINLGGYTF. Here the CDR3 DNA reads TGTGCCAGTAGTATTAATCTGGGCGGCTACACCTTC. Filled out from reference TRBV19 and TRBJ1-2, the complete variable domain reads DGGITQSPKYLFRKEGQNVTLSCEQNLNHDAMYWYRQDPGQGLRLIYYSQIVNDFQKGDIAEGYSVSREKKESFPLTVTSAQKNPTAFYLCASSINLGGYTFGSGTRLTVV.

The chain employs TRBV27 and TRBJ2-5; 8 positions match TRBD2. J gave up 0 bases and V 6 bases, and 9 bases lay outside the gene matches. This CDR3 has 16 amino acids. Germline V gene lookup returns CDR1 MNHEY and CDR2 SMNVEV (reference sequence). CDR3 loop: CASRSNSGEYQETQYF. CDR3 DNA: TGTGCCAGCAGAAGTAATAGCGGGGAGTACCAAGAGACCCAGTACTTC.

This sequence joins TRBV19 and TRBJ1-1; 10 bases map to TRBD1. CDR1 and CDR2 from the germline V gene are LNHDA and SQIVND (reference sequence). V trimming: 6 bases; J trimming: 3 bases; junction bases outside the gene matches: 10. This CDR3 has 16 amino acids. The CDR3 DNA reads as TGTGCCAGTAGCAGTCGGGACAGGGGTTTGTACACTGAAGCTTTCTTT. It encodes CASSSRDRGLYTEAFF.

The chain joins TRBV5-6 to TRBJ2-1; TRBD1 is a possible D gene (6 bases). CDR3 size: 14 residues. V was clipped by 2 bases and J by 8 bases, with 14 bases between them. CDR1 is SGHDT, CDR2 YYEEEE, per germline. The DNA of the CDR3 is TGTGCCAGCAGCTTCAGAAACAGGGCGGATGAGCAGTTCTTC. Residues: CASSFRNRADEQFF.

The chain employs TRBV2 and TRBJ1-6, with 7 bases identical to TRBD1. The CDR3 length is 14 residues. Germline V gene sequence: CDR1 SNHLY, CDR2 FYNNEI. V gave up 7 bases and J gave up 13 bases; unmatched junction bases: 13. The CDR3 is CASTPGDSLIPLHF. The CDR3 nucleotides read TGTGCCAGCACGCCCGGGGACAGCCTAATCCCCCTCCACTTT.

The chain links TRBV11-2 to TRBJ2-3; D remains unclear. This CDR3 contains 16 residues. CDR1 SGHAT and CDR2 FQNNGV come from the germline V gene. Trimming took 2 bases from V and 0 from J, leaving 12 bases between them. The CDR3 is CASSLYNSFSTDTQYF. Here the CDR3 DNA reads TGTGCCAGCAGCTTATACAACAGCTTTAGCACAGATACGCAGTATTTT.

This clone was recorded a few times. The rearrangement joins TRBV14 to TRBJ1-1, with D unresolved. This CDR3 comprises 15 residues. Trimming shortened V by 1 base and J by 0 bases, and 9 bases separated the two germline ends. Germline CDR1 SGHDN, CDR2 FVKESK. The CDR3 DNA reads as TGTGCCAGCAGCCAAGGAAACTACATGAACACTGAAGCTTTCTTT. It specifies CASSQGNYMNTEAFF.

In its sample, this clone was seen a few times. The chain joins TRBV11-3 to TRBJ1-1, with D unclear. This CDR3 is 13 amino acids long. V gave up 5 bases and J gave up 1 base, with 8 bases separating them. From germline, CDR1 is SGHNT and CDR2 YENEEA. CDR3: CASSARRNTEAFF. CDR3 DNA: TGTGCCAGCAGCGCTAGAAGGAACACTGAAGCTTTCTTT. Full variable domain (missing parts from reference TRBV11-3 and TRBJ1-1): EAGVVQSPRYKIIEKKQPVAFWCNPISGHNTLYWYLQNLGQGPELLIRYENEEAVDDSQLPKDRFSAERLKGVDSTLKIQPAELGDSAVYLCASSARRNTEAFFGQGTRLTVV.